This entry lists 31 T cell receptor beta chains sequenced from one sample in a study of shared clonotypes between healthy human individuals. The repertoire was sequenced with immunoSEQ multiplex PCR; TCRdb's copy has only in-frame clones and lacks some. The sample consists of about 980,000 clones, roughly 72% of them appearing once. Sequencing used memory CD4+ T cells sorted from blood. The sample's subset: CD45RA-negative fraction. These receptor sequences come from a man younger than 35 in good health.

The V gene is TRBV18, the J gene TRBJ1-6; possibly TRBD1 for D (5 bases). The CDR3 contains 13 residues. Trimming removed 5 bases from V and 6 bases from J, with 8 bases in between. Germline assignment: CDR1 KGHSH and CDR2 LQKENI. CDR3 nucleotide sequence: TGTGCCAGCTCAGCAGGGATTAATTCACCCCTCCACTTT. Its translation: CASSAGINSPLHF.

About this clone itself: This CDR3 is also generated by other DNA sequences in the sample. The genes are TRBV6-5 and TRBJ2-7; D may match TRBD1 or TRBD2 (5 bases each). The CDR3 is 13 residues long. Between the trimmed V and J ends, which lost 7 bases and 4 bases, there was a span of 14 bases. Germline-derived CDR1 and CDR2 are MNHEY and SVGAGI. CDR3 sequence reads: CASKPGLFYEQYF. CDR3 bases: TGTGCCAGCAAACCGGGGCTTTTTTACGAGCAGTACTTC.

This clone occurred many times. The chain's CDR3 is CATSSDGTEGLTGELFF. CDR3 DNA: TGTGCCACCAGCAGCGACGGGACAGAGGGGCTCACCGGGGAGCTGTTTTTT. The chain links TRBV15 to TRBJ2-2; TRBD1 matches at 7 bases. The V gene's germline CDR1 is LNHNV and CDR2 YYDKDF (reference sequence). This CDR3 has 17 amino acids. With V trimmed by 3 bases and J by 4 bases, 11 bases remained unmatched. The variable domain in full, with the rest retrieved from reference TRBV15 and TRBJ2-2, is DAMVIQNPRYQVTQFGKPVTLSCSQTLNHNVMYWYQQKSSQAPKLLFHYYDKDFNNEADTPDNFQSRRPNTSFCFLDIRSPGLGDTAMYLCATSSDGTEGLTGELFFGEGSRLTVL.

Concerning this clone itself: The same CDR3 can be traced to other DNA sequences in this sample. The chain is built from TRBV7-2 and TRBJ2-1; D is ambiguous. V was pared by 5 bases and J by 7 bases, with 6 bases between. The germline V gene encodes CDR1 SGHTA and CDR2 FQGNSA. The CDR3 is 11 amino acids. CDR3 in amino acids: CASSGRNEQFF. The DNA of the CDR3 is TGTGCCAGCAGCGGCAGGAATGAGCAGTTCTTC.

The chain employs TRBV18 and TRBJ1-3, with 7 bases aligning to TRBD1. Germline CDR1 reads KGHSH; CDR2 reads LQKENI. J was trimmed by 4 bases and V by 5 bases; bases with no gene match: 2. This CDR3 has 13 residues. The CDR3 bases are TGTGCCAGCTCAAGGGACAGCGGAAACACCATATATTTT. It encodes CASSRDSGNTIYF.

The chain is built from TRBV30 and TRBJ1-6, with D possibly matching TRBD1 (5 bases). This CDR3 contains 11 residues. V dropped 0 bases and J dropped 12 bases, with 6 bases sitting between them. Germline CDR1 GTSNPN, CDR2 SVGIG (reference sequence). CDR3 sequence reads: CAWSVGQPLHF. CDR3 nucleotide sequence: TGTGCCTGGAGTGTAGGACAACCCCTCCACTTT.

The chain has TRBV5-1 and TRBJ2-7; the match to TRBD1 covers 8 bases. J was trimmed by 1 base and V by 0 bases; bases with no gene match: 3. CDR3 length: 15 amino acids. CDR1 is SGHRS, CDR2 YFSETQ, per germline. Here the CDR3 reads CASSLVGQVSYEQYF. In nucleotides, the CDR3 is TGCGCCAGCAGCTTGGTGGGACAGGTATCCTACGAGCAGTACTTC.

This clone appeared once. The chain recombines TRBV19 with TRBJ1-6, with D possibly being TRBD1 (5 bases). V was shortened by 5 bases and J by 7 bases, with 15 bases between the two germline ends. Germline V gene sequence: CDR1 LNHDA, CDR2 SQIVND (reference sequence). The CDR3 consists of 15 residues. CDR3 nucleotides: TGTGCCAGTAGTTCGGGGCCCAACATAAATTCACCCCTCCACTTT. This encodes CASSSGPNINSPLHF.

This clone is deemed medium-sized. This chain uses TRBV5-1 with TRBJ1-5; the D gene is possibly TRBD1 (5 bases). The V end lost 1 base, the J end lost 7 bases, and 12 bases lay between the germline ends. The CDR3 contains 14 residues. Per germline, CDR1 SGHRS and CDR2 YFSETQ. Here the CDR3 reads CASSLTGTGQPQHF. CDR3 coding DNA: TGCGCCAGCAGCTTGACGGGGACGGGGCAGCCCCAGCATTTT.

On this clone: The sample holds other DNA sequences that translate to the same CDR3. The rearrangement uses TRBV18 and TRBJ2-3; no clear D gene. Germline CDR1 is KGHSH and CDR2 is LQKENI. The CDR3 spans 13 residues. The V end lost 0 bases, the J end lost 3 bases, and 4 bases lay between the germline ends. CDR3 in amino acids: CASSPPGTDTQYF. The CDR3 DNA reads as TGTGCCAGCTCACCACCTGGGACAGATACGCAGTATTTT. The whole variable domain, remainder taken from reference TRBV18 and TRBJ2-3, is NAGVMQNPRHLVRRRGQEARLRCSPMKGHSHVYWYRQLPEEGLKFMVYLQKENIIDESGMPKERFSAEFPKEGPSILRIQQVVRGDSAAYFCASSPPGTDTQYFGPGTRLTVL.

The chain links TRBV2 to TRBJ1-5, with D uncertain. The CDR3 is 15 amino acids. The germline V gene has CDR1 SNHLY and CDR2 FYNNEI. V was clipped by 2 bases and J by 6 bases, with 14 bases between them. The CDR3: CASSEKNTPAQPQHF. The CDR3 DNA reads TGTGCCAGCAGTGAAAAGAATACACCGGCTCAGCCCCAGCATTTT.

The chain couples TRBV29-1 to TRBJ1-1, with TRBD1 matching 11 bases. The germline V gene encodes CDR1 SQVTM and CDR2 ANQGSEA. The J segment lost 7 bases and the V segment lost 4 bases, leaving 5 bases of the junction unmatched. The CDR3 is 13 residues long. The CDR3 DNA sequence: TGCAGCGTTGCCCGGGACAGGGGGGTTGAAGCTTTCTTT. This gives the protein CSVARDRGVEAFF.

V and J are TRBV7-2 and TRBJ1-2, with D possibly matching TRBD1 (6 bases). Trimming pared 5 bases from V and 13 bases from J, leaving 17 bases between. CDR3 size: 12 residues. Germline values: CDR1 SGHTA, CDR2 FQGNSA. This CDR3 is CASSRDTGIRTF. DNA for the CDR3: TGTGCCAGCAGCCGGGACACGGGGATCCGCACCTTC.

J is TRBJ1-1 and V is TRBV5-4; 7 bases are shared with TRBD1. Germline V gene sequence: CDR1 SGHNT, CDR2 YYREEE (reference sequence). The CDR3 covers 16 residues. V shed 3 bases and J 2 bases; nucleotides not matched to a gene: 10. The CDR3 region has the DNA TGTGCCAGCAGCTACCGCTCTGGGACAGCTAACACTGAAGCTTTCTTT. It codes for CASSYRSGTANTEAFF.

The rearrangement joins TRBV11-2 to TRBJ2-1; 7 nucleotides align to TRBD1. CDR1 SGHAT and CDR2 FQNNGV come from the germline V gene. With V trimmed by 6 bases and J by 4 bases, 6 bases remained unmatched. This CDR3 region has 14 residues. CDR3 in amino acids: CASRNRGSYNEQFF. CDR3 bases: TGTGCCAGCAGAAACAGGGGTTCGTACAATGAGCAGTTCTTC.

The chain employs TRBV10-2 and TRBJ1-4, with 7 bases that match TRBD1. This CDR3 is built from 13 residues. The germline V gene encodes CDR1 WSHSY and CDR2 SAAADI. J gave up 5 bases and V 10 bases, and 7 bases lay outside the gene matches. CDR3 residues: CATSTGLNEKLFF. Here the CDR3 DNA reads TGCGCCACCTCGACAGGGCTCAATGAAAAACTGTTTTTT.

This chain links TRBV7-2 with TRBJ2-7; D perhaps matches TRBD2 (6 bases). The CDR3 is 15 residues long. Trimming removed 5 bases from V and 3 bases from J, with 17 bases in between. Germline values: CDR1 SGHTA, CDR2 FQGNSA. The CDR3 loop reads CASSTTLEGGYEQYF. The CDR3 coding sequence is TGTGCCAGCAGCACGACACTAGAGGGAGGCTACGAGCAGTACTTC.

The gene calls are TRBV6-1 and TRBJ1-2, with 12 bases identical to TRBD1. With V trimmed by 7 bases and J by 4 bases, 7 bases remained unmatched. The CDR3 sequence is 15 residues long. The germline V gene encodes CDR1 MNHNS and CDR2 SASEGT. For the CDR3, the DNA is TGTGCCAGCACCGCTAGGGACAGGGGGCTCTATGGCTACACCTTC. It is translated as CASTARDRGLYGYTF.

In its sample, this clone was seen once. The chain is built from TRBV7-9 and TRBJ1-1; a weak D match, TRBD1 (5 bases). Looked up from germline, CDR1 is SEHNR and CDR2 is FQNEAQ (reference sequence). The germline V and J ends were trimmed by 1 base and 1 base, with 16 bases remaining between them. CDR3 length: 17 residues. CDR3 sequence: CASSLGRAQIGNTEAFF. The CDR3 DNA reads TGTGCCAGCAGCTTAGGCAGGGCCCAGATCGGGAACACTGAAGCTTTCTTT. The variable domain in full, with the rest retrieved from reference TRBV7-9 and TRBJ1-1, is DTGVSQNPRHKITKRGQNVTFRCDPISEHNRLYWYRQTLGQGPEFLTYFQNEAQLEKSRLLSDRFSAERPKGSFSTLEIQRTEQGDSAMYLCASSLGRAQIGNTEAFFGQGTRLTVV.

This chain joins TRBV5-1 and TRBJ1-2; TRBD1 matches at 8 bases. CDR1 SGHRS and CDR2 YFSETQ come from the germline V gene. The V and J ends lost 0 bases and 6 bases, in that order; junction bases with no gene match: 1. The CDR3 consists of 13 residues. Written as DNA, the CDR3 is TGCGCCAGCAGCTTGGCGACAGGGGATGGCTACACCTTC. This translates into CASSLATGDGYTF.

As regards this clone: Other DNA sequences in the same sample also yield this CDR3. The CDR3 nucleotides read TGTGCCAGTAGTTCACAGGGGGGGAGCAATCAGCCCCAGCATTTT. It is translated as CASSSQGGSNQPQHF. The chain links TRBV19 to TRBJ1-5, with 8 nucleotides matching TRBD1. With V trimmed by 5 bases and J by 1 base, 4 bases remained unmatched. Germline assignment: CDR1 LNHDA and CDR2 SQIVND (reference sequence). The CDR3 extends over 15 amino acids.

Of note for this clone: In the same sample, other DNA sequences code for this CDR3. The genes are TRBV27 and TRBJ1-6; D gene uncertain. The CDR3 runs to 13 residues. Trimming took 2 bases from V and 6 from J, leaving 5 bases between them. The germline V gene encodes CDR1 MNHEY and CDR2 SMNVEV (reference sequence). The CDR3 spells CASSLEGNSPLHF. The CDR3 nucleotides are TGTGCCAGCAGTTTAGAGGGTAATTCACCCCTCCACTTT.

The V call is TRBV7-2, the J call TRBJ2-7; 11 bases are a match to TRBD2. Trimming cost V 4 bases and J 0 bases; bases outside gene matches: 8. This CDR3 is built from 17 residues. CDR1 is SGHTA, CDR2 FQGNSA, per germline. The CDR3 here is CASSSHSGRAPSYEQYF. DNA of the CDR3: TGTGCCAGCAGCTCCCATAGCGGGAGGGCCCCCTCCTACGAGCAGTACTTC.

This clone showed up just a few times. This sequence joins TRBV19 and TRBJ1-2; 9 bases are a match to TRBD1. The V gene's germline CDR1 is LNHDA and CDR2 SQIVND (reference sequence). CDR3 size: 15 residues. The trim removed 7 bases at V and 4 bases at J, leaving 10 bases unmatched. In DNA, the CDR3 is TGTGCCAGTAAAGCTCCGGGACAGGGAACCTATGGCTACACCTTC. Protein: CASKAPGQGTYGYTF.

The rearrangement links TRBV29-1 to TRBJ2-7; D ambiguous. The ends were cut back, 3 bases at V and 4 bases at J, with 7 bases in the middle. This CDR3 is built from 11 residues. Per germline, CDR1 SQVTM and CDR2 ANQGSEA. CDR3 sequence reads: CSVDYGYEQYF. As DNA, the CDR3 is TGCAGCGTTGACTATGGATACGAGCAGTACTTC.

In its sample, this clone was seen a few times. The chain couples TRBV7-9 to TRBJ2-4; 7 nucleotides align to TRBD1. V was pared by 1 base and J by 0 bases, with 6 bases of the junction left unmatched. The CDR3 has 17 residues. The germline CDR1 and CDR2 sequences are SEHNR and FQNEAQ (reference sequence). CDR3: CASSLGTGNLAKNIQYF. CDR3 in DNA: TGTGCCAGCAGCTTAGGGACAGGAAATCTAGCCAAAAACATTCAGTACTTC.

The chain carries TRBV2 and TRBJ1-5, with D perhaps matching TRBD1 (6 bases). This CDR3 region has 12 residues. Germline loops: CDR1 SNHLY, CDR2 FYNNEI. V was trimmed by 3 bases and J by 9 bases, leaving 9 bases between them. CDR3 region: CASSESGVPQHF. In DNA form, the CDR3 reads TGTGCCAGCAGTGAGTCAGGGGTGCCCCAGCATTTT.

The chain is built from TRBV9 and TRBJ1-6; D remains unclear. Between the trimmed V and J ends, which lost 5 bases and 7 bases, there was a span of 13 bases. This CDR3 spans 14 amino acids. Germline values: CDR1 SGDLS, CDR2 YYNGEE. This chain's CDR3 is CASRNPIINSPLHF. DNA for the CDR3: TGTGCCAGCAGGAATCCGATCATCAATTCACCCCTCCACTTT.

The rearrangement joins TRBV11-3 to TRBJ2-5; maybe TRBD2 (5 bases). This CDR3 contains 16 residues. Trimming shortened V by 5 bases and J by 2 bases, and 18 bases separated the two germline ends. In germline, CDR1 is SGHNT, CDR2 YENEEA. This CDR3 reads CASSLGVAPSQETQYF. CDR3 DNA: TGTGCCAGCAGCCTCGGAGTAGCGCCAAGTCAAGAGACCCAGTACTTC.

This sequence joins TRBV27 and TRBJ2-7; possibly TRBD1 for D (5 bases). Trimming left V 6 bases short and J 0 bases short, with 12 bases between. Germline lookup yields CDR1 MNHEY and CDR2 SMNVEV (reference sequence). This CDR3 region has 14 residues. CDR3 sequence reads: CASSPRQSSYEQYF. CDR3 nucleotides: TGTGCCAGCAGCCCCAGACAGAGCTCCTACGAGCAGTACTTC.

As for this clone: A read error may explain this, as a much larger clone is one base away. The rearrangement links TRBV7-6 to TRBJ1-6; no reliable D call. Trimming took off 4 bases at V and 2 bases at J, with 0 bases between the two ends. Per the germline V gene, CDR1 is SGHVS and CDR2 is FNYEAQ. CDR3 length: 12 residues. Here the CDR3 reads CASSSYNSPLHF. The CDR3 DNA reads as TGTGCCAGCAGCTCCTATAATTCACCCCTCCACTTT.